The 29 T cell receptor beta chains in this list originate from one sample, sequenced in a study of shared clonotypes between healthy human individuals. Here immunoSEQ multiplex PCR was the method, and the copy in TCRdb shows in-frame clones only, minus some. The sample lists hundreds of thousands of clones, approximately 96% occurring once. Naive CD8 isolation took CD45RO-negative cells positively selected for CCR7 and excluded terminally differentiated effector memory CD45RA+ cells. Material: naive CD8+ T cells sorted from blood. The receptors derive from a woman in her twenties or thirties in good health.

CDR3 protein: CASSPRDSGIYEQYF. Written as DNA, the CDR3 is TGTGCCAGCAGCCCCCGGGACTCGGGGATCTACGAGCAGTACTTC. The chain carries TRBV7-9 and TRBJ2-7, with D possibly matching TRBD2 (6 bases). CDR3 length: 15 amino acids. Trimming left V 5 bases short and J 3 bases short, with 17 bases between. The germline V gene has CDR1 SEHNR and CDR2 FQNEAQ (reference sequence).

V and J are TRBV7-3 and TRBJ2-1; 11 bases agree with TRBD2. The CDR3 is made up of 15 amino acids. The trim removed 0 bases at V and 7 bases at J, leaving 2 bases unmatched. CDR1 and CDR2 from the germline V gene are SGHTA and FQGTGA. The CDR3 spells CASSLTSGRANEQFF. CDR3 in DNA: TGTGCCAGCAGCTTAACTAGCGGGAGGGCGAATGAGCAGTTCTTC.

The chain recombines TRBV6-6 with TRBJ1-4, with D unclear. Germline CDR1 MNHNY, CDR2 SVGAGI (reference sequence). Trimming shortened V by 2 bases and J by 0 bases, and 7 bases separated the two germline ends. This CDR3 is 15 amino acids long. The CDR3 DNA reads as TGTGCCAGCAGTTACGGGCGTGCAACTAATGAAAAACTGTTTTTT. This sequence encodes CASSYGRATNEKLFF.

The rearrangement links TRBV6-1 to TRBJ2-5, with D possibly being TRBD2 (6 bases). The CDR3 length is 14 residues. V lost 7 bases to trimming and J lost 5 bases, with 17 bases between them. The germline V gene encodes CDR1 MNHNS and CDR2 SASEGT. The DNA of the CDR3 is TGTGCCAGCACCGGCGCGGGGACCCTGGAGACCCAGTACTTC. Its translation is CASTGAGTLETQYF.

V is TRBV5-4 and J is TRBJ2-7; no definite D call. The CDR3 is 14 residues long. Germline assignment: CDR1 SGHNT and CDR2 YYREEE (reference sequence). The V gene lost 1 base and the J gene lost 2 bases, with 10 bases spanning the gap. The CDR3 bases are TGTGCCAGCAGCTTGTGGCAGCAAACCTACGAGCAGTACTTC. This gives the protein CASSLWQQTYEQYF.

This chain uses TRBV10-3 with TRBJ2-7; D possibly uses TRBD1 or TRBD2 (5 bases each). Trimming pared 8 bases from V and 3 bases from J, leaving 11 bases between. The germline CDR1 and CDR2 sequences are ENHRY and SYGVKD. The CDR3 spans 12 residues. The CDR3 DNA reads TGTGCCATCGGGGACCAATACTACGAGCAGTACTTC. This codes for CAIGDQYYEQYF.

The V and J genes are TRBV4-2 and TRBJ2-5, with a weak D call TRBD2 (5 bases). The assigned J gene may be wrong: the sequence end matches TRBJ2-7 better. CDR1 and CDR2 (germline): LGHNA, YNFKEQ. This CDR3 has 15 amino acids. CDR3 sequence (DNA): TGTGCCAGCAGCCAAGAGGCGGGTCCCTCCTACGAGCAGTACTTC. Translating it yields CASSQEAGPSYEQYF.

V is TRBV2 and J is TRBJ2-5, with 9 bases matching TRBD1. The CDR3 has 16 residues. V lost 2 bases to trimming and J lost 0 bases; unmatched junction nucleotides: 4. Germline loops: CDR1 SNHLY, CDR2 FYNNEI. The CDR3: CASSEYRGPNQETQYF. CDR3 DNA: TGTGCCAGCAGTGAATACAGGGGGCCAAACCAAGAGACCCAGTACTTC. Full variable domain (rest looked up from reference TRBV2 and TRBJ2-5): EPEVTQTPSHQVTQMGQEVILRCVPISNHLYFYWYRQILGQKVEFLVSFYNNEISEKSEIFDDQFSVERPDGSNFTLKIRSTKLEDSAMYFCASSEYRGPNQETQYFGPGTRLLVL.

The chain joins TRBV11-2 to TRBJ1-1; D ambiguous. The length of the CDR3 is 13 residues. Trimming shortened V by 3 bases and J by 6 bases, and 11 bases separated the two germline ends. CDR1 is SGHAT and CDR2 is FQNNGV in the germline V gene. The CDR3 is CASSLSNLAEAFF. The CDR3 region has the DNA TGTGCCAGCAGCTTGAGTAATCTGGCTGAAGCTTTCTTT.

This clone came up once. CDR3 sequence: CASSLSPGRQYNEQFF. In DNA, the CDR3 is TGTGCCAGCAGTTTGTCCCCGGGGAGACAATACAATGAGCAGTTCTTC. The rearrangement joins TRBV27 to TRBJ2-1; maybe TRBD2 (5 bases). This CDR3 is built from 16 residues. V lost 3 bases and J lost 4, with 16 bases in between. Germline V gene lookup returns CDR1 MNHEY and CDR2 SMNVEV (reference sequence).

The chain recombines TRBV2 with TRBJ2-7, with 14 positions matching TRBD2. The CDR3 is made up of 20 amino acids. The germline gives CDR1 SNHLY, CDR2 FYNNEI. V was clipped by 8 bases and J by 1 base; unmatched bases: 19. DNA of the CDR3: TGTGCCAGCTTGACCATTGGACAGGGGACTAGCGGGAGCACGTCCTACGAGCAGTACTTC. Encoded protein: CASLTIGQGTSGSTSYEQYF.

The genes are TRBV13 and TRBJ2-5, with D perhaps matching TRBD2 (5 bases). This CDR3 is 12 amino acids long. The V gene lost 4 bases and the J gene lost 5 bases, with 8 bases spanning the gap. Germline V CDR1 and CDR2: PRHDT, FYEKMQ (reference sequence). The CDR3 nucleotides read TGTGCCAGCAGCTCGTCGGGGGAGACCCAGTACTTC. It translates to CASSSSGETQYF.

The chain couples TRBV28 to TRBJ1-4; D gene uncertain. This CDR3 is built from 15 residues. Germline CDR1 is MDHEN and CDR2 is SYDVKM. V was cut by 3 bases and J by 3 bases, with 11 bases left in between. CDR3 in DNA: TGTGCCAGCAGTTTGGTTCGAGGGCCTAATGAAAAACTGTTTTTT. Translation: CASSLVRGPNEKLFF.

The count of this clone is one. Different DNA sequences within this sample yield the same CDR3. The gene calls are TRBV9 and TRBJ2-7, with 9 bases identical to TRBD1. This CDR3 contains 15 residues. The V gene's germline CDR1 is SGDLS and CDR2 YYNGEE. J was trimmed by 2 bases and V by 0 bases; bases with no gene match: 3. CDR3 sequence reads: CASSVGGQGAYEQYF. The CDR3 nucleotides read TGTGCCAGCAGCGTAGGGGGACAGGGAGCCTACGAGCAGTACTTC.

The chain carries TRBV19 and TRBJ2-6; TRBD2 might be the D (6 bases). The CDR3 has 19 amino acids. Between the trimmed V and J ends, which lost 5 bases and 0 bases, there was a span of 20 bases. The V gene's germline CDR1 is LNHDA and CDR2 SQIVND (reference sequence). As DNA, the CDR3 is TGTGCCAGTAGTCCCCAAGGCGGGGCCCCAATCTCTGGGGCCAACGTCCTGACTTTC. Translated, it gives CASSPQGGAPISGANVLTF. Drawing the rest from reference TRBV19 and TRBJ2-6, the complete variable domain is DGGITQSPKYLFRKEGQNVTLSCEQNLNHDAMYWYRQDPGQGLRLIYYSQIVNDFQKGDIAEGYSVSREKKESFPLTVTSAQKNPTAFYLCASSPQGGAPISGANVLTFGAGSRLTVL.

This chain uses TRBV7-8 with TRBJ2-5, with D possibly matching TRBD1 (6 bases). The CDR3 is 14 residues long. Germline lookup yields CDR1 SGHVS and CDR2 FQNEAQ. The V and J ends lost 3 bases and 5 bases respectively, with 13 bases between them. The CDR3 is CASSFRGDGETQYF. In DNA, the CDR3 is TGTGCCAGCAGCTTCAGGGGAGACGGGGAGACCCAGTACTTC. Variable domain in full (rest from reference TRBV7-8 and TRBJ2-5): GAGVSQSPRYKVAKRGQDVALRCDPISGHVSLFWYQQALGQGPEFLTYFQNEAQLDKSGLPSDRFFAERPEGSVSTLKIQRTQQEDSAVYLCASSFRGDGETQYFGPGTRLLVL.

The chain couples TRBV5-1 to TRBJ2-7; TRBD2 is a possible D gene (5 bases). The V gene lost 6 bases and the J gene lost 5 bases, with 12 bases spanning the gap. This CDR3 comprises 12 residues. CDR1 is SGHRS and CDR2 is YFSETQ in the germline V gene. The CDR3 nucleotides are TGCGCCAGCACCGACGACGGGAACGAGCAGTACTTC. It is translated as CASTDDGNEQYF.

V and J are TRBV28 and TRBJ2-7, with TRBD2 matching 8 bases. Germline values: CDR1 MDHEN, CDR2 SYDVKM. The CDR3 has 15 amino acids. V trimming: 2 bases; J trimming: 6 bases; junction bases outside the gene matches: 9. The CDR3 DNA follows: TGTGCCAGCAGTTTAACGAGACGGGGGGGTTCCGAGCAGTACTTC. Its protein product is CASSLTRRGGSEQYF.

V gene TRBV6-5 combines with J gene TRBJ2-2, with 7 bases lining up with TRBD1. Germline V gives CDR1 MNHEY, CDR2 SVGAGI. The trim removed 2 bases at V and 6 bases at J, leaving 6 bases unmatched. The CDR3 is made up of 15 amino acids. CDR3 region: CASSYVRQGAGELFF. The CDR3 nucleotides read TGTGCCAGCAGTTACGTCCGCCAGGGGGCCGGGGAGCTGTTTTTT.

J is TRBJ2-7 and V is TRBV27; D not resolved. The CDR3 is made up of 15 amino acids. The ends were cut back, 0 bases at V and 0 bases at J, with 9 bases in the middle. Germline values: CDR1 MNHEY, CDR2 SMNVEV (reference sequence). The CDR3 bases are TGTGCCAGCAGTTTATCCGCCCCAGGCTCCTACGAGCAGTACTTC. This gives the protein CASSLSAPGSYEQYF.

The CDR3 region has the DNA TGTGCCAGTAGTATGGGACTAGCGGGAGGCTACAATGAGCAGTTCTTC. Its translation: CASSMGLAGGYNEQFF. The chain recombines TRBV19 with TRBJ2-1; 15 bases are shared with TRBD2. V was clipped by 3 bases and J by 3 bases; unmatched bases: 0. The germline CDR1 and CDR2 sequences are LNHDA and SQIVND (reference sequence). CDR3 length: 16 amino acids. The full variable domain, in which reference TRBV19 and TRBJ2-1 provide the parts outside the CDR3, is DGGITQSPKYLFRKEGQNVTLSCEQNLNHDAMYWYRQDPGQGLRLIYYSQIVNDFQKGDIAEGYSVSREKKESFPLTVTSAQKNPTAFYLCASSMGLAGGYNEQFFGPGTRLTVL.

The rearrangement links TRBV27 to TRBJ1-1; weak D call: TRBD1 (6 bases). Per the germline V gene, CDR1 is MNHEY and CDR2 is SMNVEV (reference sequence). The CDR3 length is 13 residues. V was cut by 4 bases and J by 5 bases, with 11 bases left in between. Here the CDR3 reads CASSWGLGTEAFF. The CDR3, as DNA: TGTGCCAGCAGTTGGGGGCTGGGTACTGAAGCTTTCTTT.

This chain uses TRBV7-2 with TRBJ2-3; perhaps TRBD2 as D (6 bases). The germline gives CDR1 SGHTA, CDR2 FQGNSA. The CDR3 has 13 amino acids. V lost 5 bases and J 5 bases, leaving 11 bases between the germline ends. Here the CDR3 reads CASSPGLIDTQYF. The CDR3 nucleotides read TGTGCCAGCAGCCCGGGACTTATAGATACGCAGTATTTT.

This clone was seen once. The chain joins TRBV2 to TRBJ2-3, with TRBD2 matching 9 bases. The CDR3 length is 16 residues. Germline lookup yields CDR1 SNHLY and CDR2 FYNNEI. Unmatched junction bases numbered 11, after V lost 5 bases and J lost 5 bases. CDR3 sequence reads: CASSPPSGIRGDTQYF. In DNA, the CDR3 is TGTGCCAGCAGTCCCCCTAGCGGGATAAGAGGAGATACGCAGTATTTT.

CDR3: CASSLGAGGYGEQYF. In DNA, the CDR3 is TGTGCCAGCAGCTTGGGCGCTGGCGGGTACGGCGAGCAGTACTTC. The V gene is TRBV5-5, the J gene TRBJ2-7, with D possibly being TRBD2 (5 bases). The CDR3 has 15 amino acids. CDR1 SGHKS and CDR2 YYEKEE come from the germline V gene (reference sequence). Between the trimmed V and J ends, which lost 0 bases and 6 bases, there was a span of 16 bases. Filled out from reference TRBV5-5 and TRBJ2-7, the complete variable domain reads DAGVTQSPTHLIKTRGQQVTLRCSPISGHKSVSWYQQVLGQGPQFIFQYYEKEERGRGNFPDRFSARQFPNYSSELNVNALLLGDSALYLCASSLGAGGYGEQYFGPGTRLTVT.

The CDR3 protein is CASSLGQGNYGYTF. CDR3 DNA sequence: TGTGCCAGCAGCTTGGGACAGGGAAACTATGGCTACACCTTC. The chain joins TRBV5-4 to TRBJ1-2; 7 bases match TRBD1. The CDR3 loop spans 14 amino acids. The trim removed 0 bases at V and 2 bases at J, leaving 1 base unmatched. Germline loops: CDR1 SGHNT, CDR2 YYREEE (reference sequence).

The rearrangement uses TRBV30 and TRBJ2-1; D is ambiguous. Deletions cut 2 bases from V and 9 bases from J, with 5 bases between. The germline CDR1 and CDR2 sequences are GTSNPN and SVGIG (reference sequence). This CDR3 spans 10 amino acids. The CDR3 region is CAWSMGEQFF. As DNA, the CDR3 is TGTGCCTGGAGTATGGGTGAGCAGTTCTTC. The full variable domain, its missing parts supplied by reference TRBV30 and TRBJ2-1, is SQTIHQWPATLVQPVGSPLSLECTVEGTSNPNLYWYRQAAGRGLQLLFYSVGIGQISSEVPQNLSASRPQDRQFILSSKKLLLSDSGFYLCAWSMGEQFFGPGTRLTVL.

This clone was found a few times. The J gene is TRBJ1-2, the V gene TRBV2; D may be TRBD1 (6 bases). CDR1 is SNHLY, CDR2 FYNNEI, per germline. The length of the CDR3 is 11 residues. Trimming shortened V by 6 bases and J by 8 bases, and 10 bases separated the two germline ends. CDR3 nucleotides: TGTGCCAGCAGAGCTACAGGGGGCTACACCTTC. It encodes CASRATGGYTF.

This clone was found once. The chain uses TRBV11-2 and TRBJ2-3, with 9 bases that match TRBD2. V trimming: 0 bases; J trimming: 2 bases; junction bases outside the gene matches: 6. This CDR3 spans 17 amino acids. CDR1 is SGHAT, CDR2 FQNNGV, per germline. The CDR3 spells CASSLDILAGDTDTQYF. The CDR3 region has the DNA TGTGCCAGCAGCTTAGATATCTTAGCGGGAGACACAGATACGCAGTATTTT.